This T cell receptor (beta chain) was identified in a study of siplizumab effects on memory and regulatory T cells. Study findings and constraints: Greater diversity than memory cells seemed evident in naive T cells, which also appeared to be major alloresponse contributors. No assignable naive or memory phenotype existed for roughly 80-97% of proliferating CD4+ or CD8+ clones.

In each sample, some 10^5 TCR templates were assayed. The protocol was immunoSEQ multiplex PCR, while the TCRdb copy is restricted to in-frame clones and leaves out a portion. In the table there are over 70,000 clones, around 95% of which are singletons. Turning to this clone: Antigen unknown.

This CDR3 is 16 amino acids long. The junction had 9 bases not matched to a gene; V was cut back by 0 bases and J by 7 bases. Looked up from germline, CDR1 is LNHNV and CDR2 is YYDKDF (reference sequence). The chain recombines TRBV15 with TRBJ2-5; 9 bases align to TRBD1. Specimen: CD8+ T cells sorted from blood. The receptor comes from a human donor in good health. CDR3 DNA: TGTGCCACCAGCAGAGATCCTGACAGGGGGTCGGTGACCCAGTACTTC. This codes for CATSRDPDRGSVTQYF.